This TCR beta chain was recovered during a study of TIL therapy for anti-PD-1-resistant metastatic lung cancer. On this clone: The antigen remains undetermined.

The time point: pre-treatment sample, taken before nivolumab and TIL therapy. V lost 1 base to trimming and J lost 7 bases, with 14 bases between them. Germline V gene sequence: CDR1 SGHDT, CDR2 YYEEEE. This CDR3 has 14 residues. Study-wide points: The baseline peripheral repertoire was partially replaced by infused TIL clonotypes that later decayed.

This was the immunoSEQ v3 assay. Using immunoSEQ multiplex PCR, the repertoire was profiled, and TCRdb retains in-frame clones only, with some absent. The data contain 20,000 to 25,000 clones, over 70% of them singletons. The rearrangement joins TRBV5-6 to TRBJ2-5; D is ambiguous. The receptor was derived from a person aged 25 to 79 with non-small cell lung cancer. The sample consisted of blood, taken at baseline. The CDR3: CASSLILESTTQYF. The CDR3 DNA reads TGTGCCAGCAGCTTGATCCTAGAGAGCACGACCCAGTACTTC.